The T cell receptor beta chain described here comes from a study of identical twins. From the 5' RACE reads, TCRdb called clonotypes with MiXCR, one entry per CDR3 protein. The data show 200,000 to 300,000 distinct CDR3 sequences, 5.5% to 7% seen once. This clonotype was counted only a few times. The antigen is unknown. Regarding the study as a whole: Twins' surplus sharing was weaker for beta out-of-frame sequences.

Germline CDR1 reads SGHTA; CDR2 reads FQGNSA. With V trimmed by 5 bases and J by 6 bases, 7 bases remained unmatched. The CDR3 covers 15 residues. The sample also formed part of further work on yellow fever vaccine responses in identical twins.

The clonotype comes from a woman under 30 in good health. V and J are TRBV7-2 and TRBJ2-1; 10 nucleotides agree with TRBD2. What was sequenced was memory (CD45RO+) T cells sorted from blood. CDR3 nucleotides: TGTGCCAGCAGCCTGAGCGGGGGGGCAACCAATGAGCAGTTCTTC. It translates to CASSLSGGATNEQFF.